This is a list of T cell receptor beta chains from one sample in a study of blood T cell repertoires in COVID-19. The protocol was immunoSEQ multiplex PCR, while the TCRdb copy is restricted to in-frame clones and leaves out a portion. The sample shows around 64,000 clones, roughly 93% of them seen only once. The specimen was peripheral blood. These receptors were obtained from a human donor in a cohort sampled during active COVID-19. Each CDR3 is given with its conserved first and last residue. The D gene is left open where the match is weak. Not every row has a clone size; where given, it reads once, few, many or a size class.

v_gene	d_gene	abundance	j_gene	len	CDR3nt	CDR3aa
TRBV7-9	.	few	TRBJ1-3	15	TGTGCCAGCAGCTTAACGAGTAAAATTGGAAACACCATATATTTT	CASSLTSKIGNTIYF
TRBV28	.	.	TRBJ1-5	15	TGTGCCAGCAGTCCCCCGCGGCATAGCAATCAGCCCCAGCATTTT	CASSPPRHSNQPQHF
TRBV5-1	.	.	TRBJ2-7	13	TGCGCCAGCAGCGACAGGCCTTCTTACGAGCAGTACTTC	CASSDRPSYEQYF
TRBV5-4	TRBD1	.	TRBJ1-1	15	TGTGCCAGCAGCCCCAAGACAGGGGCTAACACTGAAGCTTTCTTT	CASSPKTGANTEAFF
TRBV15	.	.	TRBJ2-2	15	TGTGCCACCAGCAGGACAGTTCTATCGTCCGGGGAGCTGTTTTTT	CATSRTVLSSGELFF
TRBV7-3	TRBD2	.	TRBJ2-3	19	TGTGCCAGCAGCCAAAGGGGTACTAGGGCTAGCGGCCGCACAGATACGCAGTATTTT	CASSQRGTRASGRTDTQYF
TRBV7-2	TRBD2	once	TRBJ2-3	15	TGTGCCAGCAGCTTGAAGCGGGAGGGGACAGATACGCAGTATTTT	CASSLKREGTDTQYF
TRBV6-5	.	.	TRBJ2-7	13	TGTGCCAGCCGGGACTTAGCCTTTTACGAGCAGTACTTC	CASRDLAFYEQYF
TRBV18	TRBD2	once	TRBJ2-7	15	TGTGCCAGCTCACCCGGGACTAGCGGGACCTACGAGCAGTACTTC	CASSPGTSGTYEQYF
TRBV7-3	TRBD2	.	TRBJ2-2	17	TGTGCCAGCAGCTCCCCCTCCGGACTAGCGGGAGGCGGGGAGCTGTTTTTT	CASSSPSGLAGGGELFF
TRBV5-4	TRBD2	.	TRBJ2-2	16	TGTGCCAGCAGCTTGGCTAGCGGGGGGATCACCGGGGAGCTGTTTTTT	CASSLASGGITGELFF
TRBV10-3	.	.	TRBJ1-6	14	TGTGCCATCAGTGAAGGGGAAGGAGTTGGCACCCTCCACTTT	CAISEGEGVGTLHF
TRBV29-1	TRBD2	.	TRBJ2-7	13	TGCAGCGTTTGTAGCGGGTTTAACTACGAGCAGTACTTC	CSVCSGFNYEQYF
TRBV5-1	TRBD1	.	TRBJ1-2	17	TGCGCCAGCAGCTCATTTGGGTCACAGGGGGCGAACTATGGCTACACCTTC	CASSSFGSQGANYGYTF
TRBV18	TRBD1	.	TRBJ1-1	16	TGTGCCAGCTCTCTCCTGTGGGGACAGGGAAACACTGAAGCTTTCTTT	CASSLLWGQGNTEAFF
TRBV4-3	.	.	TRBJ2-3	14	TGCGCCAGCAGCCAAGATTACGGTGCAGGTACGCAGTATTTT	CASSQDYGAGTQYF
TRBV18	TRBD2	.	TRBJ2-5	14	TGTGCCAGCTCACCACGAGCGGGGCAAGAGACCCAGTACTTC	CASSPRAGQETQYF
TRBV7-3	TRBD2	few	TRBJ2-2	17	TGTGCCAGCAGACCCGTCGGAGCGGGAGGAGCTACCGGGGAGCTGTTTTTT	CASRPVGAGGATGELFF
TRBV6-1	TRBD1	.	TRBJ2-7	15	TGTGCCAGCAGTGAAGCGGGGACAGCCGCCTACGAGCAGTACTTC	CASSEAGTAAYEQYF
TRBV6-5	TRBD2	.	TRBJ2-3	15	TGTGCCAGCAGGAGTGCACTAGCGCCCACAGATACGCAGTATTTT	CASRSALAPTDTQYF
TRBV28	.	.	TRBJ2-5	12	TGTGCCAGCAGTCTTATCTTGGAGACCCAGTACTTC	CASSLILETQYF
TRBV5-1	.	.	TRBJ2-7	17	TGCGCCAGCAGCCTGCGGGTTGTTGCGGCCCCTACCTACGAGCAGTACTTC	CASSLRVVAAPTYEQYF